A single sample is the source of the 12 T cell receptor beta chains below, sequenced in a study of neoadjuvant anti-PD-1 for oral cavity cancer. Sequencing was performed with immunoSEQ multiplex PCR; in TCRdb, only in-frame clones are kept and a portion is missing. The table lists about 80,000 clones, roughly 80% of them singletons. The source material was PBMCs, sampled before nivolumab (anti-PD-1) treatment. These receptors all come from a person aged 35-79 years with oral cavity squamous cell carcinoma.

The chain uses TRBV5-1 and TRBJ2-4, with 7 bases fitting TRBD2. The CDR3 consists of 14 residues. The trim removed 2 bases at V and 3 bases at J, leaving 2 bases unmatched. Germline V gene data show CDR1 as SGHRS and CDR2 as YFSETQ. The CDR3 is CASSLSGDKNIQYF. The CDR3 coding sequence is TGCGCCAGCAGCTTAAGCGGGGACAAAAACATTCAGTACTTC.

The J gene is TRBJ2-3, the V gene TRBV30; 8 nucleotides align to TRBD2. The CDR3 runs to 15 residues. V was clipped by 0 bases and J by 1 base; unmatched bases: 3. Germline CDR1 and CDR2: GTSNPN and SVGIG (reference sequence). Here the CDR3 DNA reads TGTGCCTGGAGTGTAGGTAGCGGGGGCACAGATACGCAGTATTTT. Amino acids: CAWSVGSGGTDTQYF.

The V call is TRBV15, the J call TRBJ2-7; 12 bases fit TRBD2. V lost 7 bases, J lost 7 bases, and 5 bases stayed unmatched. Germline V CDR1 and CDR2: LNHNV, YYDKDF (reference sequence). CDR3 length: 13 amino acids. The CDR3 nucleotides read TGTGCCACCAAACTAGCGGGAGGTTGGGAGCAGTACTTC. It is translated as CATKLAGGWEQYF.

This chain links TRBV27 with TRBJ2-5; no definite D call. The CDR3 spans 11 residues. V lost 3 bases, J lost 7 bases, and 6 bases lay in between. From germline, CDR1 is MNHEY and CDR2 SMNVEV (reference sequence). CDR3 loop: CASSFRGTQYF. In nucleotides, the CDR3 is TGTGCCAGCAGTTTCCGTGGGACCCAGTACTTC.

The chain is built from TRBV11-2 and TRBJ2-5, with TRBD1 matching 8 bases. V shed 6 bases and J 4 bases; nucleotides not matched to a gene: 13. The CDR3 is made up of 16 amino acids. From germline, CDR1 is SGHAT and CDR2 FQNNGV. CDR3 in amino acids: CASRPPPRGRGETQYF. The CDR3 DNA follows: TGTGCCAGCAGACCCCCCCCCAGGGGGCGCGGAGAGACCCAGTACTTC. The variable domain in full, completed from reference TRBV11-2 and TRBJ2-5, reads EAGVAQSPRYKIIEKRQSVAFWCNPISGHATLYWYQQILGQGPKLLIQFQNNGVVDDSQLPKDRFSAERLKGVDSTLKIQPAKLEDSAVYLCASRPPPRGRGETQYFGPGTRLLVL.

The table lists this clone with a count of one. This chain connects TRBV5-4 to TRBJ1-2; 8 bases line up with TRBD1. The V and J ends lost 2 bases and 2 bases, in that order; junction bases with no gene match: 11. Germline lookup yields CDR1 SGHNT and CDR2 YYREEE (reference sequence). This CDR3 comprises 17 residues. The CDR3 loop reads CASSFRVTAGGNYGYTF. As DNA, the CDR3 is TGTGCCAGCAGCTTTAGGGTGACCGCAGGGGGCAACTATGGCTACACCTTC.

The rearrangement joins TRBV7-6 to TRBJ2-7; the D gene is possibly TRBD1 (6 bases). The CDR3 is 16 residues long. V was clipped by 5 bases and J by 0 bases, with 17 bases between them. Germline loops: CDR1 SGHVS, CDR2 FNYEAQ. As DNA, the CDR3 is TGTGCCAGCAGCCCATTTACAGGGTTTAGCTCCTACGAGCAGTACTTC. Protein product: CASSPFTGFSSYEQYF.

This rearrangement joins TRBV30 to TRBJ1-5; D ambiguous. The V end was cut by 2 bases, the J end by 1 base, with 9 bases between. CDR1 and CDR2 from the germline V gene are GTSNPN and SVGIG (reference sequence). The CDR3 runs to 14 residues. The CDR3 spells CAWSRVSSNQPQHF. The CDR3 region has the DNA TGTGCCTGGAGTAGGGTTTCGAGCAATCAGCCCCAGCATTTT.

V is TRBV11-3 and J is TRBJ2-2, with 7 bases identical to TRBD2. CDR1 is SGHNT and CDR2 is YENEEA in the germline V gene. Trimming cost V 5 bases and J 1 base; bases outside gene matches: 4. The CDR3 is 15 amino acids. This chain's CDR3 is CASSPSSGNTGELFF. The CDR3 DNA sequence: TGTGCCAGCAGCCCGTCTAGCGGGAACACCGGGGAGCTGTTTTTT.

The chain combines TRBV30 with TRBJ2-3; 10 bases agree with TRBD1. This CDR3 contains 16 residues. The ends lost 3 bases at V and 2 bases at J; junction bases unmatched: 8. Germline V gene sequence: CDR1 GTSNPN, CDR2 SVGIG (reference sequence). The CDR3 loop is CAWRGRDRGLTDTQYF. The CDR3, as DNA: TGTGCCTGGAGGGGGCGGGACAGGGGCCTCACAGATACGCAGTATTTT.

J is TRBJ1-2 and V is TRBV19; D unresolved. Trimming took 4 bases from V and 5 from J, leaving 14 bases between them. The CDR3 is 14 amino acids. Germline V gene data show CDR1 as LNHDA and CDR2 as SQIVND (reference sequence). CDR3 DNA: TGTGCCAGTAGTACAGCAGGCCTGTGGTATGGCTACACCTTC. It codes for CASSTAGLWYGYTF.

The rearrangement links TRBV6-6 to TRBJ1-5, with D possibly TRBD1 on 5 matching bases. This CDR3 spans 13 amino acids. V was clipped by 7 bases and J by 5 bases, with 12 bases between them. Germline-derived CDR1 and CDR2 are MNHNY and SVGAGI (reference sequence). The CDR3: CASTDSGDQPQHF. The CDR3 bases are TGTGCCAGCACCGACTCGGGGGATCAGCCCCAGCATTTT.